These 29 T cell receptor beta chains were all obtained from the same sample, sequenced in a study of cytomegalovirus exposure and HLA in healthy donors. Assay: immunoSEQ multiplex PCR; the TCRdb copy retains only in-frame clones and omits some. The sample has some 150,000 clones, approximately 86% seen once. Sequenced material: PBMCs. These receptors were obtained from a young man in good health and CMV-seropositive.

The chain joins TRBV4-1 to TRBJ1-4, with D perhaps matching TRBD1 (6 bases). Per germline, CDR1 MGHRA and CDR2 YSYEKL. The CDR3 has 15 amino acids. Deletions cut 0 bases from V and 7 bases from J, with 12 bases between. Here the CDR3 reads CASSQDRGGGEKLFF. CDR3 DNA sequence: TGCGCCAGCAGCCAAGACAGGGGAGGGGGTGAAAAACTGTTTTTT.

The V and J genes are TRBV5-6 and TRBJ2-7; TRBD2 might be the D (5 bases). V lost 4 bases and J lost 4, with 12 bases in between. The CDR3 contains 13 residues. Looked up from germline, CDR1 is SGHDT and CDR2 is YYEEEE. The CDR3 protein is CASSPGLGYEQYF. The DNA of the CDR3 is TGTGCCAGCAGCCCGGGGTTAGGTTACGAGCAGTACTTC.

The chain joins TRBV27 to TRBJ2-7; D may be TRBD1 (5 bases). CDR3 size: 14 residues. Germline CDR1 and CDR2: MNHEY and SMNVEV (reference sequence). V lost 7 bases to trimming and J lost 0 bases, with 13 bases between them. The CDR3 protein is CASMSTGNSYEQYF. DNA of the CDR3: TGTGCCAGCATGTCTACAGGAAACTCCTACGAGCAGTACTTC.

The chain is built from TRBV6-5 and TRBJ1-5; 7 bases line up with TRBD1. Unmatched junction bases numbered 6, after V lost 5 bases and J lost 5 bases. CDR3 length: 14 residues. Germline CDR1 and CDR2: MNHEY and SVGAGI. The CDR3 DNA reads TGTGCCAGCAGTAGACAGGGCCCTTATCAGCCCCAGCATTTT. Amino acid sequence: CASSRQGPYQPQHF.

This chain links TRBV11-2 with TRBJ1-2; 7 nucleotides line up with TRBD1. The germline gives CDR1 SGHAT, CDR2 FQNNGV. This CDR3 is 15 amino acids long. V lost 5 bases to trimming and J lost 8 bases; unmatched junction nucleotides: 14. The CDR3 nucleotides read TGTGCCAGCAGCCAGAGTAACCAGGGGGTGGGAGGCTACACCTTC. It encodes CASSQSNQGVGGYTF.

V is TRBV5-6 and J is TRBJ2-7; a weak D match, TRBD1 (5 bases). Trimming shortened V by 2 bases and J by 6 bases, and 9 bases separated the two germline ends. Germline CDR1 is SGHDT and CDR2 is YYEEEE. The CDR3 is 12 residues long. The DNA of the CDR3 is TGTGCCAGCAGCTTATGGACACGCGAGCAGTACTTC. This gives the protein CASSLWTREQYF.

This chain connects TRBV6-5 to TRBJ2-7; no clear D. Trimming left V 4 bases short and J 4 bases short, with 14 bases between. Germline V CDR1 and CDR2: MNHEY, SVGAGI. The CDR3 consists of 14 residues. CDR3 DNA sequence: TGTGCCAGCAGTTCTTTGGGTGAAGCGTACGAGCAGTACTTC. Encoded protein: CASSSLGEAYEQYF.

The J gene is TRBJ2-5, the V gene TRBV18, with 7 bases fitting TRBD1. V trimming: 3 bases; J trimming: 5 bases; junction bases outside the gene matches: 9. The CDR3 has 15 residues. Germline V CDR1 and CDR2: KGHSH, LQKENI. The CDR3 reads CASSPNEGGRETQYF. CDR3 DNA sequence: TGTGCCAGCTCACCGAACGAAGGGGGCAGGGAGACCCAGTACTTC.

V and J are TRBV29-1 and TRBJ2-7; D is ambiguous. V lost 4 bases and J 3 bases, leaving 4 bases between the germline ends. Per germline, CDR1 SQVTM and CDR2 ANQGSEA. This CDR3 region has 10 residues. CDR3 region: CSVGIYEQYF. Here the CDR3 DNA reads TGCAGCGTTGGTATCTACGAGCAGTACTTC.

The chain uses TRBV7-2 and TRBJ1-1; TRBD1 is a possible D gene (5 bases). The CDR3 has 13 residues. Germline loops: CDR1 SGHTA, CDR2 FQGNSA. V gave up 4 bases and J gave up 11 bases, with 17 bases separating them. The CDR3 loop reads CASSSRGREAAFF. In DNA, the CDR3 is TGTGCCAGCAGCTCCCGGGGCCGGGAGGCGGCTTTCTTT.

CDR3 nucleotides: TGTGCCAGCACCCGTGGCCAGAACTACGAGCAGTACTTC. Residues: CASTRGQNYEQYF. The chain combines TRBV28 with TRBJ2-7; unclear D gene. V was shortened by 7 bases and J by 3 bases, with 13 bases between the two germline ends. Germline values: CDR1 MDHEN, CDR2 SYDVKM. The CDR3 loop spans 13 amino acids.

The chain links TRBV7-6 to TRBJ2-7, with TRBD2 identical over 7 bases. The germline CDR1 and CDR2 sequences are SGHVS and FNYEAQ. The V segment lost 1 base and the J segment 7 bases; nucleotides outside the gene matches: 7. The CDR3 sequence is 14 residues long. The DNA for the CDR3 is TGTGCCAGCAGCTTAGGCGGGGGTGTAGGAGAGCAGTACTTC. Amino acid sequence: CASSLGGGVGEQYF.

The chain uses TRBV11-2 and TRBJ1-4; no firm D call. Germline CDR1 SGHAT, CDR2 FQNNGV. Trimming shortened V by 8 bases and J by 3 bases, and 13 bases separated the two germline ends. CDR3 size: 14 residues. In nucleotides, the CDR3 is TGTGCCAGCGGAGGGCCCGGAGCTAATGAAAAACTGTTTTTT. Its translation is CASGGPGANEKLFF.

The chain links TRBV6-5 to TRBJ2-5, with 10 bases lining up with TRBD2. The CDR3 covers 15 residues. Germline V gene sequence: CDR1 MNHEY, CDR2 SVGAGI. The ends lost 5 bases at V and 5 bases at J; junction bases unmatched: 8. The chain's CDR3 is CASSQNSGGSETQYF. The DNA of the CDR3 is TGTGCCAGCAGTCAAAATAGCGGGGGGTCGGAGACCCAGTACTTC.

The chain recombines TRBV4-3 with TRBJ2-2, with D possibly TRBD1 on 5 matching bases. CDR3 size: 14 residues. Trimming took off 4 bases at V and 4 bases at J, with 10 bases between the two ends. Germline V gene sequence: CDR1 LGHNA, CDR2 YSLEER. Here the CDR3 DNA reads TGCGCCAGCAGCCTCGACAGACGCACCGGGGAGCTGTTTTTT. Translation gives CASSLDRRTGELFF.

The chain links TRBV5-6 to TRBJ2-5; 9 nucleotides line up with TRBD1. CDR3 length equals 16 residues. Losses at the gene ends were 4 bases for V and 3 bases for J; bases not matched to a gene: 10. Germline V CDR1 and CDR2: SGHDT, YYEEEE. DNA for the CDR3: TGTGCCAGCAGCCCACCCTGGACAGGGGAGAAAGAGACCCAGTACTTC. As protein: CASSPPWTGEKETQYF.

V and J are TRBV27 and TRBJ2-3; 10 bases fit TRBD2. Germline-derived CDR1 and CDR2 are MNHEY and SMNVEV (reference sequence). V dropped 3 bases and J dropped 4; count of bases not matched to a gene: 1. This CDR3 region has 14 residues. This CDR3 reads CASSFLAGADTQYF. The CDR3 DNA reads TGTGCCAGCAGTTTCCTAGCGGGGGCAGATACGCAGTATTTT.

CDR3 nucleotide sequence: TGTGCCAGCAGCTTAGACAGAAACTACGAGCAGTACTTC. Protein: CASSLDRNYEQYF. This chain joins TRBV7-3 and TRBJ2-7; D is perhaps TRBD1 (5 bases). Germline V gene lookup returns CDR1 SGHTA and CDR2 FQGTGA. The CDR3 has 13 residues. V was cut by 2 bases and J by 3 bases, with 8 bases left in between.

This rearrangement joins TRBV13 to TRBJ1-2, with 10 bases aligning to TRBD1. The length of the CDR3 is 14 residues. V lost 4 bases to trimming and J lost 5 bases; unmatched junction nucleotides: 4. The germline V gene encodes CDR1 PRHDT and CDR2 FYEKMQ (reference sequence). The CDR3, as DNA: TGTGCCAGCAGCTCAAGGACAGGGGGGTATGGCTACACCTTC. Residues: CASSSRTGGYGYTF.

The CDR3 DNA follows: TGTGCCAGCAGCTTGGGACTAGACAATGAGCAGTTCTTC. Protein: CASSLGLDNEQFF. The V call is TRBV5-4, the J call TRBJ2-1, with TRBD2 as a possible D gene (6 bases). The CDR3 covers 13 residues. Germline values: CDR1 SGHNT, CDR2 YYREEE (reference sequence). Trimming left V 0 bases short and J 5 bases short, with 6 bases between.

This chain uses TRBV27 with TRBJ1-1; 7 bases line up with TRBD1. The CDR3 contains 15 residues. CDR1 is MNHEY, CDR2 SMNVEV, per germline (reference sequence). The V segment lost 4 bases and the J segment 2 bases; nucleotides outside the gene matches: 7. The CDR3 DNA sequence: TGTGCCAGCAGTTCCCCGCGACAGGGCAACACTGAAGCTTTCTTT. It encodes CASSSPRQGNTEAFF.

The chain has TRBV7-9 and TRBJ2-2; D is ambiguous. The germline V and J ends were trimmed by 1 base and 3 bases, with 3 bases remaining between them. This CDR3 comprises 13 residues. Germline V lookup: CDR1 SEHNR, CDR2 FQNEAQ (reference sequence). Here the CDR3 DNA reads TGTGCCAGCAGCTTAGGAGACACCGGGGAGCTGTTTTTT. This encodes CASSLGDTGELFF.

This clone was counted once. The CDR3 region has the DNA TGTGCCAGCAGTTTAATAGCGGGACCTAAGGGGACAGATACGCAGTATTTT. It is translated as CASSLIAGPKGTDTQYF. This rearrangement joins TRBV27 to TRBJ2-3; 8 nucleotides agree with TRBD2. The CDR3 length is 17 residues. V trimming: 2 bases; J trimming: 3 bases; junction bases outside the gene matches: 10. CDR1 and CDR2 (germline): MNHEY, SMNVEV (reference sequence).

The genes are TRBV12-5 and TRBJ1-2; D unclear. The CDR3 extends over 13 amino acids. Germline CDR1 is LGHNT and CDR2 is FRNRAP. The germline V and J ends were trimmed by 1 base and 2 bases, with 5 bases remaining between them. The CDR3 region has the DNA TGTGCTAGTGGTTTGGACGGGAACTATGGCTACACCTTC. It translates to CASGLDGNYGYTF.

The gene calls are TRBV4-3 and TRBJ2-5; TRBD2 might be the D (6 bases). Trimming took 0 bases from V and 5 from J, leaving 13 bases between them. The CDR3 contains 15 residues. Looked up from germline, CDR1 is LGHNA and CDR2 is YSLEER. The CDR3: CASSQDGGTAETQYF. The CDR3, as DNA: TGCGCCAGCAGCCAAGACGGCGGGACGGCGGAGACCCAGTACTTC.

This clone was seen once. The genes are TRBV7-9 and TRBJ2-7; 12 nucleotides match TRBD1. Germline loops: CDR1 SEHNR, CDR2 FQNEAQ (reference sequence). The ends lost 5 bases at V and 0 bases at J; junction bases unmatched: 14. This CDR3 region has 19 residues. This chain's CDR3 is CASSRYRDRGPLSSYEQYF. The CDR3 DNA reads TGTGCCAGCAGCCGATATCGGGACAGGGGGCCGTTAAGCTCCTACGAGCAGTACTTC.

J is TRBJ2-5 and V is TRBV6-5; D might be TRBD1 (7 bases). Germline CDR1 MNHEY, CDR2 SVGAGI. Deletions cut 6 bases from V and 6 bases from J, with 20 bases between. The CDR3 extends over 15 amino acids. The CDR3 region has the DNA TGTGCCAGCAGCCGCCCTGGAGGGGGCGGAAAGACCCAGTACTTC. Translation gives CASSRPGGGGKTQYF.

The rearrangement joins TRBV27 to TRBJ2-1; 7 bases are a match to TRBD2. The CDR3 is 16 residues long. Germline CDR1 and CDR2: MNHEY and SMNVEV (reference sequence). After removal of 5 bases from V and 3 bases from J, the junction contained 10 bases not matched to a gene. DNA for the CDR3: TGTGCCAGCAGTCTTGGACTGGGGGGGTTCTACAATGAGCAGTTCTTC. Translated, it gives CASSLGLGGFYNEQFF.

The chain joins TRBV13 to TRBJ2-7; D is unclear. V lost 2 bases and J 1 base, leaving 6 bases between the germline ends. The CDR3 is made up of 13 amino acids. Germline CDR1 PRHDT, CDR2 FYEKMQ (reference sequence). The CDR3 protein is CASSLYLSYEQYF. Here the CDR3 DNA reads TGTGCCAGCAGCTTATACTTATCCTACGAGCAGTACTTC.